Sequencing of this TCR beta chain was carried out in a study of T cell repertoires in cytomegalovirus infection. Study information: CMV infection plus the matching HLA type was flagged by public TCR beta signatures.

At least ten counts were recorded for this clonotype. Its target is not known. The CDR3 contains 16 residues. Trimming pared 6 bases from V and 5 bases from J, leaving 22 bases between. Germline loops: CDR1 SGHTA, CDR2 FQGNSA. TCRdb re-called the reads with MiXCR, one entry per CDR3 protein. The sample has over 300,000 distinct CDR3 sequences; around 9.5% are singletons. Study-level results: Summed frequency of shared TCR beta families picked out CMV carriers who also had the relevant HLA. In two of eight donors, the top clonotype was HLA-C-restricted CMV-specific.

The sample taken for sequencing was PBMCs. The sequence was collected from a human donor in good health (CMV status not recorded). Some clones in this sample may be carry-over from other donors' samples. V and J are TRBV7-2 and TRBJ2-5, with D tentatively TRBD1 or TRBD2 (5 bases each). CDR3 protein: CASRLTYRPRGETQYF. DNA of the CDR3: TGTGCCAGCAGGTTGACCTACAGGCCTCGCGGGGAGACCCAGTACTTC.